This TCR beta chain was sequenced in a study of T cells after yellow fever vaccination. The study made its TCR cDNA through 5'RACE template switching. That step introduced a universal primer site along with UMIs. TCRdb ran MiXCR on the 5' RACE reads and lists one entry per CDR3 protein. The table lists 130,000 or so distinct CDR3 sequences, 12% to 15% of them singletons, with 43% in the top ten. General observations from the study: Among primary-vaccination clones, most reappeared after the booster, at almost 98% for CD4 and about 90% for CD8.

This CDR3 contains 14 residues. The V end was cut by 6 bases, the J end by 5 bases, with 16 bases between. This clonotype showed up just a few times. Its specificity is not known. This TCR came from a man aged 18 to 35 who received the YFV17D yellow fever vaccine. The sequencing here drew on CD8+ T cells sorted from PBMCs, taken 5 days after the yellow fever booster vaccination. The chain joins TRBV12-3 or TRBV12-4 to TRBJ2-5; a weak D match, TRBD1 (6 bases). CDR3 DNA: TGTGCCAGCAGACTAGAGGGGGTCGAGGAGACCCAGTACTTC. Encoded protein: CASRLEGVEETQYF.